The present TCR beta chain was sequenced within a study of cytomegalovirus exposure and HLA in healthy donors. A single count supports this clone. V shed 5 bases and J shed 1 base, with 8 bases lying between them. The CDR3 totals 13 residues. CDR1 is WNHNN and CDR2 is SYGVQD in the germline V gene (reference sequence). The study ran its PCR with 60 Vbeta and 13 Jbeta primers. In the source study's methods: Around 10 million shared chains were among approximately 80 million unique TCR beta chains counted in a later analysis. The table came from immunoSEQ multiplex PCR; TCRdb's copy has only in-frame clones and leaves some out. That table furnishes V, J and clone size, whereas the DNA furnished D and trimming. This table holds approximately 200,000 clones, more than 65% found once.

Sequenced sample: PBMCs. The TCR sequence derives from a girl between 5 and 17 years old in good health and CMV-seropositive. The V gene is TRBV10-1, the J gene TRBJ2-5; D unresolved. The CDR3 region has the DNA TGCGCCAGCAGTCCTCAGGCCCAAGAGACCCAGTACTTC. Translating it yields CASSPQAQETQYF.